This T cell receptor beta chain was documented in a study of T cell responses to AZD1222 COVID-19 vaccine. Study-wide background: Pooling of second doses given at about 4 or about 12 weeks was done. Study-level findings and limits: The donor cohort was predominantly white British with a female majority, and clonal diversity may have been underestimated.

On this clone: The antigen is unknown.

TCRdb keeps only in-frame clones here, not all; method: immunoSEQ multiplex PCR. The sample lists fewer than 200,000 clones, approximately 92% occurring once. The CDR3 spans 14 residues. V was pared by 3 bases and J by 1 base, with 10 bases between. From germline, CDR1 is SGHVS and CDR2 FQNEAQ. Here the sequenced sample was peripheral blood, taken on day 0 of AZD1222 vaccination. The source of this sequence is an adult in good health. J is TRBJ2-7 and V is TRBV7-8; D is unresolved. The CDR3 spells CASSLQDGSYEQYF. CDR3 nucleotides: TGTGCCAGCAGCTTGCAGGACGGATCCTACGAGCAGTACTTC.